The clone carrying this T cell receptor (beta chain) was seen more than once but under ten times. Its target is unknown. These data originate in a study of beta chain features in type 1 diabetes. Study-wide results and limits: Type 1 diabetes patients had TCRB CDR3s that were shorter (moderately but significantly so) in all four CD4+ subsets.

As every portion of the isolated RNA was reverse transcribed, the sequencing read expressed TCRB transcripts. Naive, central memory and regulatory T cell samples yielded around 3.5 million reads on average. Assay: immunoSEQ multiplex PCR; the TCRdb copy retains only in-frame clones and omits some. The table has 400,000 or so clones, around 10% seen once; the top ten hold approximately 0.55%. CDR3 length: 14 residues. Unmatched junction bases numbered 6, after V lost 4 bases and J lost 7 bases. CDR1 is KGHSH and CDR2 is LQKENI in the germline V gene. Material for sequencing was central memory CD4+ T cells from blood. This sequence joins TRBV18 and TRBJ2-4; 8 bases match TRBD1. This receptor was taken from a man aged 25 to 40 with type 1 diabetes. CDR3 sequence: CASSLQGGLNIQYF. Here the CDR3 DNA reads TGTGCCAGCTCACTACAGGGGGGTCTGAACATTCAGTACTTC.